These T cell receptor beta chains were read from a single sample in a study of early T cells in non-severe SARS-CoV-2 infection. Each CDR3 protein gets one entry after TCRdb re-called the 5' RACE reads with MiXCR. This table has 65,000 to 75,000 distinct CDR3 sequences, 13% appearing once. The specimen was whole blood. The receptors derive from an adult who was a healthcare worker with PCR-confirmed SARS-CoV-2 infection or an uninfected control (not recorded which). The conserved cysteine and the conserved F or W are not part of the CDR3 here.

TRBJ2-5,12,TRBV20-1,SARDRAAQETQY
TRBJ2-7,13,TRBV27,ASGRAGGATYEQY
TRBJ2-5,12,TRBV5-1,ASSWDSLQETQY
TRBJ2-1,13,TRBV28,ASRRTLGEYNEQF
TRBJ2-4,13,TRBV20-1,SARARRLAKNIQY
TRBJ1-2,13,TRBV6-6,ASSYGIKGNYGYT
TRBJ2-1,12,TRBV29-1,SVRDRGPYNEQF
TRBJ1-4,13,TRBV9,ASSVGARGQEKLF
TRBJ2-7,12,TRBV18,ASSIGQGPYEQY
TRBJ1-1,12,TRBV27,ASSFLLEGTEAF
TRBJ2-6,14,TRBV28,ASSFSGGFGANVLT
TRBJ2-1,11,TRBV5-4,ASSLGQVHEQF
TRBJ2-1,15,TRBV5-1,ASSLALAARSYNEQF
TRBJ2-2,13,TRBV19,ASYHGTGYTGELF
TRBJ2-5,11,TRBV5-1,ASSRALQETQY
TRBJ1-1,14,TRBV5-5,ASSPPGQGAHTEAF
TRBJ2-6,16,TRBV7-6,ASSPAPGQAGGANVLT
TRBJ1-2,11,TRBV11-1,ASSQDMSYGYT
TRBJ1-6,12,TRBV6-5,ASSYQGPNSPLH
TRBJ2-7,12,TRBV7-9,ASSPTAITIWQY
TRBJ1-2,12,TRBV4-3,ASSQEGVNYGYT
TRBJ2-7,10,TRBV7-9,ASSSQPVEQY
TRBJ2-7,9,TRBV6-2/TRBV6-3,ASTHFNEQY
TRBJ2-5,12,TRBV7-3,ASSLSGAGETQY
TRBJ2-5,11,TRBV30,ASSGTGEETQY
TRBJ2-3,13,TRBV5-1,ASSLEGAPADTQY
TRBJ1-1,11,TRBV4-1,ASSHPITTEAF
TRBJ2-4,15,TRBV12-3/TRBV12-4,ASSLSILAGVNGIQY
TRBJ2-5,11,TRBV5-6,ASSSGQQETQY
TRBJ2-1,11,TRBV5-1,ASSLVLGNEQF
TRBJ1-5,12,TRBV6-5,ASSYEAGAQPQH
TRBJ2-2,12,TRBV7-9,ASPKRGAVGELF
TRBJ2-3,14,TRBV7-9,ASSPGAAPRGDTQY
TRBJ1-2,14,TRBV10-3,ATRTGGQGTNYGYT
TRBJ2-3,13,TRBV27,ASSPDRGKGDTQY
TRBJ2-5,16,TRBV7-9,ASSLSSRLAGPQETQY
TRBJ1-3,12,TRBV4-3,ASSQEDSGNTIY
TRBJ2-1,15,TRBV7-7,ASSSTSGVSSYNEQF
TRBJ2-3,14,TRBV3-1,ASSQDRGKGVYTQY
TRBJ2-4,14,TRBV12-3/TRBV12-4,ASSLVDRGAKNIQY
TRBJ2-5,12,TRBV20-1,SASAGGSQETQY
TRBJ2-7,16,TRBV5-1,ASSLKSQGPGFFYEQY
TRBJ2-7,11,TRBV4-1,ASSQVGTYEQY
TRBJ2-7,11,TRBV7-2,ASSLAGGYEQY
TRBJ1-3,12,TRBV18,ASSPPYPGNTIY
TRBJ2-7,11,TRBV7-2,ASSLGLVYEQY
TRBJ1-1,11,TRBV18,ASSIDRVNEAF
TRBJ2-2,14,TRBV7-8,ASSPKTSLDTGELF